The rows below give T cell receptor beta chains drawn from one sample of a study of cytomegalovirus exposure and HLA in healthy donors. The assay was immunoSEQ multiplex PCR, and TCRdb's table has in-frame clones only and misses some. The sample holds around 14,000 clones, 60% to 70% seen once. Sequences were obtained from PBMCs. These receptors all stem from a woman in her 50s in good health and CMV-seropositive. CDR3s include the opening cysteine and the closing phenylalanine or tryptophan. A D gene is named only where the DNA matches it firmly. Some rows have no size entry. The others give once, few or many, or a class for an expanded clone.

clone_size,d_call,j_call,v_call,cdr3_aa,cdr3_nt
-,-,TRBJ2-2,TRBV6-5,CASSRETATGELFF,TGTGCCAGCAGTCGGGAGACAGCCACCGGGGAGCTGTTTTTT
-,-,TRBJ1-4,TRBV15,CATSTGATNEKLFF,TGTGCCACCAGCACAGGGGCAACTAATGAAAAACTGTTTTTT
-,TRBD2,TRBJ2-5,TRBV4-2,CASSPTSGRDQETQYF,TGTGCCAGCAGCCCCACTAGCGGGAGGGACCAAGAGACCCAGTACTTC
-,-,TRBJ2-7,TRBV7-8,CASSLSGYEQYF,TGTGCCAGCAGCTTATCAGGCTACGAGCAGTACTTC
-,-,TRBJ2-4,TRBV5-1,CASSLVTAAKNIQYF,TGCGCCAGCAGCTTGGTCACAGCAGCCAAAAACATTCAGTACTTC
-,-,TRBJ1-1,TRBV29-1,CSAVNTEAFF,TGCAGCGCGGTCAACACTGAAGCTTTCTTT
-,TRBD1,TRBJ1-5,TRBV19,CASKGTANQPQHF,TGTGCCAGTAAAGGGACAGCAAATCAGCCCCAGCATTTT
few,TRBD2,TRBJ2-7,TRBV28,CASSLTSGSLGEQYF,TGTGCCAGCAGTTTAACTAGCGGGAGTCTAGGCGAGCAGTACTTC
-,TRBD1,TRBJ1-2,TRBV13,CASSSGTGGMNGYTF,TGTGCCAGCAGCTCCGGGACAGGGGGTATGAATGGCTACACCTTC
-,TRBD2,TRBJ2-7,TRBV5-1,CASSLPGLATYEQYF,TGCGCCAGCAGCTTACCGGGACTAGCAACTTACGAGCAGTACTTC
once,-,TRBJ2-5,TRBV12-5,CASGWASPGYF,TGTGCTAGTGGTTGGGCTTCTCCCGGGTACTTC
-,-,TRBJ2-5,TRBV29-1,CSSSQGGGETQYF,TGCAGCTCATCCCAAGGGGGGGGAGAGACCCAGTACTTC
-,-,TRBJ1-1,TRBV18,CASSLFGTHTEAFF,TGTGCCAGCTCACTCTTCGGGACACACACTGAAGCTTTCTTT
few,-,TRBJ1-2,TRBV29-1,CSVGSRGYTF,TGCAGCGTTGGATCGAGGGGCTACACCTTC
-,-,TRBJ2-3,TRBV7-6,CASSRTAFKDTQYF,TGTGCCAGCAGCCGGACTGCATTCAAAGATACGCAGTATTTT
-,TRBD1,TRBJ2-3,TRBV7-9,CASSPRGPDTQYF,TGTGCCAGCAGCCCTAGGGGGCCGGATACGCAGTATTTT
-,TRBD1,TRBJ1-2,TRBV30,CAWRGDSYGYTF,TGTGCCTGGAGAGGGGACAGCTATGGCTACACCTTC
-,-,TRBJ2-5,TRBV30,CAWSLVETQYF,TGTGCCTGGAGCCTCGTGGAGACCCAGTACTTC
-,-,TRBJ1-5,TRBV6-5,CASSRDSSNQPQHF,TGTGCCAGCAGCCGCGACAGTAGCAATCAGCCCCAGCATTTT
-,-,TRBJ1-1,TRBV13,CASSEEVLNTEAFF,TGTGCCAGCAGCGAAGAGGTACTGAACACTGAAGCTTTCTTT
-,TRBD2,TRBJ2-7,TRBV6-5,CASTDRTSGSYEQYF,TGTGCCAGCACCGATAGGACTAGCGGCTCCTACGAGCAGTACTTC
-,-,TRBJ2-5,TRBV28,CASSPPTRVLGTQYF,TGTGCCAGCAGTCCACCGACTAGGGTCCTGGGGACCCAGTACTTC
few,TRBD2,TRBJ2-3,TRBV4-3,CASSQVGAGRTDTQYF,TGCGCCAGCAGCCAAGTCGGAGCGGGGCGCACAGATACGCAGTATTTT
few,TRBD1,TRBJ1-3,TRBV4-3,CASSTSDRGTGNTIYF,TGCGCCAGCAGCACGTCGGACAGGGGAACTGGAAACACCATATATTTT
few,TRBD2,TRBJ2-3,TRBV29-1,CSASPGRDTQYF,TGCAGCGCCTCCCCCGGGAGGGATACGCAGTATTTT
-,-,TRBJ1-1,TRBV28,CASSSGNTEAFF,TGTGCCAGCAGTTCAGGGAACACTGAAGCTTTCTTT
-,-,TRBJ1-2,TRBV4-3,CASSHQQGTNYGYTF,TGCGCCAGCAGCCATCAACAGGGAACTAACTATGGCTACACCTTC
-,TRBD1,TRBJ1-2,TRBV29-1,CSAQDRVHGYTF,TGCAGCGCCCAGGACAGGGTGCATGGCTACACCTTC
-,-,TRBJ1-3,TRBV30,CAWGDSSSGNTIYF,TGTGCCTGGGGGGACTCAAGCTCTGGAAACACCATATATTTT
-,-,TRBJ2-7,TRBV18,CASSPTSYEQYF,TGTGCCAGCTCACCGACATCCTACGAGCAGTACTTC
-,TRBD1,TRBJ1-3,TRBV30,CAWSGGTGRNTIYF,TGTGCCTGGAGTGGGGGGACAGGGCGAAACACCATATATTTT
-,-,TRBJ2-1,TRBV9,CASSVDGGPGYEQFF,TGTGCCAGCAGCGTAGACGGGGGGCCGGGATATGAGCAGTTCTTC
-,TRBD1,TRBJ2-7,TRBV7-8,CASRDRSSYEQYF,TGTGCCAGCAGGGACAGGAGTTCATACGAGCAGTACTTC
-,-,TRBJ1-1,TRBV7-2,CASSLRTGTEAFF,TGTGCCAGCAGCTTACGTACAGGCACTGAAGCTTTCTTT
-,-,TRBJ2-7,TRBV18,CASSPPVGGPYEQYF,TGTGCCAGCTCACCACCCGTAGGAGGGCCCTACGAGCAGTACTTC
-,TRBD1,TRBJ1-5,TRBV25-1,CASSETGINQPQHF,TGTGCCAGCAGTGAGACAGGGATTAATCAGCCCCAGCATTTT
-,TRBD2,TRBJ2-7,TRBV7-2,CASSLDPPGLAYEQYF,TGTGCCAGCAGCTTAGACCCTCCGGGACTAGCCTACGAGCAGTACTTC
few,-,TRBJ1-5,TRBV18,CASSNTINQPQHF,TGTGCCAGCTCTAACACTATTAATCAGCCCCAGCATTTT
-,-,TRBJ2-7,TRBV9,CASSVGSAAPSEQYF,TGTGCCAGCAGCGTAGGGTCAGCGGCTCCCTCCGAGCAGTACTTC
once,TRBD1,TRBJ1-2,TRBV30,CAWSPDRVVYGYTF,TGTGCCTGGAGCCCGGACAGGGTCGTCTATGGCTACACCTTC
-,TRBD1,TRBJ1-1,TRBV13,CASSPGQGASTEAFF,TGTGCCAGCAGCCCCGGACAGGGGGCTAGCACTGAAGCTTTCTTT
-,TRBD1,TRBJ2-7,TRBV11-3,CASSLNDREPYEQYF,TGTGCCAGCAGCTTAAACGACAGGGAGCCCTACGAGCAGTACTTC